Included here is one TCR beta chain sequence, with context. One junction end does not reproduce the germline sequence, and a read error may be involved. The data were taken from a study of T cells in Graves' hyperthyroidism and ophthalmopathy. The CDR3 regions of TCR beta were amplified from RNA transcripts. First-round RT-PCR of the TCR CDR3 relied on the HTBI primer set. TCRdb passed the multiplex PCR reads through MiXCR, listing each CDR3 protein once. The table shows about 700,000 distinct CDR3 sequences, with about 45% occurring only once. What was sequenced was peripheral blood or thyroid tissue (not recorded which). The TCR originated in an adult man with Graves' disease, either hyperthyroidism or ophthalmopathy (not recorded which).

The CDR3 DNA reads TGTGCCAGCAGCAAAGACAGGGAGAGCGGTCAGCCCCAGCGTTTT. This gives the protein CASSKDRESGQPQRF. The chain carries TRBV5-6 and TRBJ1-5; the match to TRBD1 covers 7 bases. The germline gives CDR1 SGHDT, CDR2 YYEEEE. The CDR3 runs 15 residues.